The 16 T cell receptor beta chains reported below all come from one sample, sequenced in a study of blood T cell repertoires in COVID-19. Sequencing used immunoSEQ multiplex PCR; TCRdb keeps in-frame clones, though not all of them. This table has a few hundred thousand clones, around 86% appearing once. The sequenced material came from PBMCs or T cells enriched from blood (not recorded which). The receptors here all came from a woman aged 50 to 60 who had recovered from COVID-19.

J is TRBJ2-7 and V is TRBV4-3; perhaps TRBD1 as D (6 bases). Germline V CDR1 and CDR2: LGHNA, YSLEER. The CDR3 is 14 amino acids. Trimming pared 2 bases from V and 2 bases from J, leaving 10 bases between. CDR3 sequence reads: CASSQLAGAYEQYF. For the CDR3, the DNA is TGCGCCAGCAGCCAATTGGCAGGGGCCTACGAGCAGTACTTC.

The chain recombines TRBV24-1 with TRBJ2-1; D perhaps matches TRBD1 (5 bases). This CDR3 is built from 11 residues. The V end lost 5 bases, the J end lost 8 bases, and 6 bases lay between the germline ends. Germline V gene sequence: CDR1 KGHDR, CDR2 SFDVKD. CDR3 DNA sequence: TGTGCCACCAGTGGGGGCGATGAGCAGTTCTTC. As protein: CATSGGDEQFF.

This chain links TRBV19 with TRBJ1-2; D gene uncertain. Trimming shortened V by 4 bases and J by 4 bases, and 10 bases separated the two germline ends. The CDR3 loop spans 13 amino acids. CDR1 is LNHDA and CDR2 is SQIVND in the germline V gene (reference sequence). CDR3 bases: TGTGCCAGTAGTAGAGGGAGGACCTATGGCTACACCTTC. Its translation is CASSRGRTYGYTF.

This clone was found a few times. The J gene is TRBJ1-1, the V gene TRBV11-2; D is unresolved. With 2 bases removed from V and 0 bases from J, the gap between germline ends came to 4 bases. The germline V gene has CDR1 SGHAT and CDR2 FQNNGV. The CDR3 has 13 residues. CDR3 sequence: CASSLYLNTEAFF. CDR3 DNA: TGTGCCAGCAGCTTATATTTGAACACTGAAGCTTTCTTT.

CDR3 protein: CASSYSIAGDSYGYTF. The CDR3 DNA follows: TGTGCCAGCAGTTACTCGATAGCGGGGGACAGCTATGGCTACACCTTC. The rearrangement uses TRBV6-5 and TRBJ1-2, with 7 bases fitting TRBD1. J lost 4 bases, V lost 0 bases, and 8 bases had no gene match. The CDR3 has 16 amino acids. Germline loops: CDR1 MNHEY, CDR2 SVGAGI.

V gene TRBV29-1 combines with J gene TRBJ1-2; D possibly corresponds to TRBD1 (6 bases). V shed 6 bases and J shed 1 base, with 12 bases lying between them. Looked up from germline, CDR1 is SQVTM and CDR2 is ANQGSEA. The CDR3 contains 13 residues. DNA for the CDR3: TGCAGCGTCCCCACGGACAGTAACTATGGCTACACCTTC. Residues: CSVPTDSNYGYTF.

This sequence joins TRBV5-1 and TRBJ1-5; no reliable D call. Germline V gene lookup returns CDR1 SGHRS and CDR2 YFSETQ. The CDR3 consists of 13 residues. The V end lost 0 bases, the J end lost 3 bases, and 4 bases lay between the germline ends. This CDR3 is CASSLDHNQPQHF. The CDR3 coding sequence is TGCGCCAGCAGCTTGGATCACAATCAGCCCCAGCATTTT.

The chain has TRBV6-2 or TRBV6-3 and TRBJ2-7, with TRBD2 as a possible D gene (7 bases). Germline V gives CDR1 MNHEY, CDR2 SVGEGT. The length of the CDR3 is 15 residues. The ends were cut back, 2 bases at V and 3 bases at J, with 14 bases in the middle. The CDR3 here is CASSYRGGGFYEQYF. In nucleotides, the CDR3 is TGTGCCAGCAGTTACAGGGGCGGGGGCTTCTACGAGCAGTACTTC.

The V gene is TRBV11-1, the J gene TRBJ2-5; 8 nucleotides line up with TRBD2. Germline trimming cut 5 bases from V and 1 base from J; bases unmatched to any gene: 9. This CDR3 spans 16 amino acids. The germline gives CDR1 SGHAT, CDR2 FQDESV (reference sequence). The CDR3 sequence is CASSTQRTSFQETQYF. The CDR3 DNA is TGTGCCAGCAGCACACAACGGACTAGCTTCCAAGAGACCCAGTACTTC.

CDR3 residues: CASSESAGQGGTNYGYTF. The CDR3 DNA follows: TGTGCCAGCAGTGAATCGGCCGGACAGGGGGGCACCAACTATGGCTACACCTTC. The chain combines TRBV2 with TRBJ1-2; TRBD1 aligns across 10 bases. CDR1 SNHLY and CDR2 FYNNEI come from the germline V gene. The CDR3 extends over 18 amino acids. Trimming took 2 bases from V and 2 from J; bases not matched to a gene: 11.

Only a few counts were recorded for this clone. The genes are TRBV30 and TRBJ1-4, with no clear D. The germline V gene encodes CDR1 GTSNPN and CDR2 SVGIG (reference sequence). The V gene lost 7 bases and the J gene lost 7 bases, with 10 bases spanning the gap. The CDR3 loop spans 11 amino acids. The CDR3 DNA sequence: TGTGCCTCCGTTTTTAGTGAAAAACTGTTTTTT. It specifies CASVFSEKLFF.

This chain connects TRBV7-2 to TRBJ2-7; D gene uncertain. Germline-derived CDR1 and CDR2 are SGHTA and FQGNSA. The length of the CDR3 is 13 residues. V was trimmed by 4 bases and J by 5 bases, leaving 12 bases between them. Here the CDR3 DNA reads TGTGCCAGCAGCTACGAGGAAGCCGACGAGCAGTACTTC. The encoded protein is CASSYEEADEQYF. Based on the CDR3 plus reference TRBV7-2 and TRBJ2-7, the full variable domain is GAGVSQSPSNKVTEKGKDVELRCDPISGHTALYWYRQSLGQGLEFLIYFQGNSAPDKSGLPSDRFSAERTGGSVSTLTIQRTQQEDSAVYLCASSYEEADEQYFGPGTRLTVT.

In the case of this clone: The sample has other DNA sequences that encode this CDR3 too. The chain joins TRBV6-5 to TRBJ1-2; 7 positions agree with TRBD1. Germline lookup yields CDR1 MNHEY and CDR2 SVGAGI. The CDR3 runs to 13 residues. V trimming: 2 bases; J trimming: 6 bases; junction bases outside the gene matches: 3. The CDR3 sequence is CASSYRTGDGYTF. CDR3 DNA sequence: TGTGCCAGCAGTTACAGGACAGGAGATGGCTACACCTTC.

The J gene is TRBJ2-5, the V gene TRBV29-1; TRBD2 is a possible D gene (6 bases). This CDR3 is 13 amino acids long. Germline V CDR1 and CDR2: SQVTM, ANQGSEA. The V gene lost 3 bases and the J gene lost 9 bases, with 17 bases spanning the gap. The CDR3 nucleotides are TGCAGCGTTGACGGTCAGGGAGGAATTGCCCAGTACTTC. Translation: CSVDGQGGIAQYF.

The genes are TRBV6-5 and TRBJ2-2, with 7 bases lining up with TRBD1. The CDR3 is made up of 15 amino acids. Germline lookup yields CDR1 MNHEY and CDR2 SVGAGI. V trimming: 10 bases; J trimming: 5 bases; junction bases outside the gene matches: 13. Written as DNA, the CDR3 is TGTGCCACCAGAGGGGGCCTCCTGGGAACCGGGGAGCTGTTTTTT. It encodes CATRGGLLGTGELFF.

The gene calls are TRBV25-1 and TRBJ2-1; 16 nucleotides match TRBD2. Germline CDR1 and CDR2: MGHDK and SYGVNS. Trimming at V came to 5 bases and at J to 7 bases, leaving 2 bases not matched to a gene. This CDR3 has 15 residues. The CDR3 loop reads CASSKGLAGGNEQFF. In DNA form, the CDR3 reads TGTGCCAGCAGTAAGGGACTAGCGGGGGGGAATGAGCAGTTCTTC.